The 21 T cell receptor beta chains below all came from one sample that was sequenced in a study of OX40 agonist ivuxolimab in advanced cancers. The method was immunoSEQ multiplex PCR; TCRdb's version includes in-frame clones alone and lacks a portion of them. The table has about 83,000 clones, just over 90% seen once. Sequencing used CD4+ or CD8+ T cells sorted from blood, obtained in a trial of the OX40 agonist ivuxolimab. The receptors were gathered from an adult with an advanced solid tumor such as melanoma, head and neck, liver or kidney cancer.

The V and J genes are TRBV27 and TRBJ2-2, with D tentatively TRBD1 (6 bases). Trimming removed 2 bases from V and 6 bases from J, with 13 bases in between. Germline V lookup: CDR1 MNHEY, CDR2 SMNVEV (reference sequence). The CDR3 length is 15 residues. The CDR3 sequence is CASSLAPTGPGELFF. In nucleotides, the CDR3 is TGTGCCAGCAGTTTAGCCCCCACAGGGCCCGGGGAGCTGTTTTTT.

The V and J genes are TRBV4-3 and TRBJ2-7; D might be TRBD2 (6 bases). The V gene lost 6 bases and the J gene lost 2 bases, with 17 bases spanning the gap. The germline CDR1 and CDR2 sequences are LGHNA and YSLEER. The CDR3 is 15 amino acids. The CDR3 is CASRRDRYDPYEQYF. The CDR3 bases are TGCGCCAGCAGGCGGGACCGCTATGATCCCTACGAGCAGTACTTC.

The chain employs TRBV11-1 and TRBJ2-3; D is unclear. CDR3 length: 15 amino acids. V was trimmed by 5 bases and J by 0 bases, leaving 12 bases between them. Germline lookup yields CDR1 SGHAT and CDR2 FQDESV (reference sequence). The CDR3 nucleotides read TGTGCCAGCAGCCTAGACGGAACTAGCACAGATACGCAGTATTTT. This encodes CASSLDGTSTDTQYF.

This clone was counted a single time. The CDR3 is CASREEKTQYF. The CDR3 DNA follows: TGTGCCAGCAGGGAAGAAAAGACCCAGTACTTC. The chain couples TRBV28 to TRBJ2-5, with D hard to call. The CDR3 spans 11 residues. Germline lookup yields CDR1 MDHEN and CDR2 SYDVKM. V dropped 6 bases and J dropped 6 bases, with 8 bases sitting between them.

The rearrangement joins TRBV6-6 to TRBJ2-3; 10 nucleotides line up with TRBD2. Germline CDR1 MNHNY, CDR2 SVGAGI (reference sequence). V was clipped by 6 bases and J by 1 base; unmatched bases: 4. The CDR3 covers 15 residues. The CDR3 DNA sequence: TGTGCCAGCAGCATACTAGCGGGACGCACAGATACGCAGTATTTT. It is translated as CASSILAGRTDTQYF.

The rearrangement links TRBV7-8 to TRBJ1-1; D is possibly TRBD1 (5 bases). The germline V gene encodes CDR1 SGHVS and CDR2 FQNEAQ. V was pared by 1 base and J by 4 bases, with 10 bases between. The CDR3 has 14 amino acids. The CDR3 nucleotides are TGTGCCAGCAGCTTAGGGGGCTGGAGCACTGAAGCTTTCTTT. Translating gives CASSLGGWSTEAFF.

V gene TRBV5-4 combines with J gene TRBJ2-3, with unresolved D. The V and J ends lost 1 base and 0 bases respectively, with 6 bases between them. Germline V lookup: CDR1 SGHNT, CDR2 YYREEE (reference sequence). The CDR3 is 14 residues long. CDR3 sequence (DNA): TGTGCCAGCAGCTTGTCGCAAAGCACAGATACGCAGTATTTT. Translated: CASSLSQSTDTQYF.

The chain joins TRBV10-1 to TRBJ1-5, with D possibly matching TRBD1 (5 bases). This CDR3 is built from 15 residues. V dropped 2 bases and J dropped 5 bases, with 13 bases sitting between them. Germline V CDR1 and CDR2: WNHNN, SYGVQD (reference sequence). CDR3 region: CASSEPSGGHQPQHF. As DNA, the CDR3 is TGCGCCAGCAGTGAGCCGTCGGGGGGTCATCAGCCCCAGCATTTT.

The chain combines TRBV6-1 with TRBJ2-7; D is possibly TRBD1 (6 bases). The germline CDR1 and CDR2 sequences are MNHNS and SASEGT. V shed 6 bases and J shed 2 bases, with 11 bases lying between them. This CDR3 has 13 residues. The DNA for the CDR3 is TGTGCCAGCAGCACGGGACATACCTACGAGCAGTACTTC. Amino acid sequence: CASSTGHTYEQYF.

V usage is TRBV4-3 and J usage is TRBJ2-5; D assignment may be TRBD1 or TRBD2 (5 bases each). V was trimmed by 4 bases and J by 5 bases, leaving 11 bases between them. Germline V gene lookup returns CDR1 LGHNA and CDR2 YSLEER. This CDR3 contains 13 residues. In nucleotides, the CDR3 is TGCGCCAGCAGCCCGGGGCTCTCGGAGACCCAGTACTTC. Translated, it gives CASSPGLSETQYF.

The chain recombines TRBV25-1 with TRBJ1-4; D not certain. V lost 2 bases to trimming and J lost 4 bases, with 8 bases between them. The CDR3 sequence is 14 residues long. The germline V gene has CDR1 MGHDK and CDR2 SYGVNS. The CDR3 bases are TGTGCCAGCAGTGAAGGGCAGATTAATGAAAAACTGTTTTTT. Translation: CASSEGQINEKLFF.

The gene calls are TRBV10-2 and TRBJ2-2; D may be TRBD1 (5 bases). V lost 1 base and J 5 bases, leaving 8 bases between the germline ends. The CDR3 covers 14 residues. Germline loops: CDR1 WSHSY, CDR2 SAAADI. The CDR3 region is CASSEFSGTGELFF. The CDR3, as DNA: TGCGCCAGCAGTGAGTTCTCAGGGACCGGGGAGCTGTTTTTT.

J is TRBJ2-5 and V is TRBV28, with 9 positions matching TRBD2. Germline assignment: CDR1 MDHEN and CDR2 SYDVKM. There are 16 residues in the CDR3. The J segment lost 4 bases and the V segment lost 5 bases, leaving 11 bases of the junction unmatched. In DNA form, the CDR3 reads TGTGCCAGCAGTCTGACGGGGGTAGCGGGAGCAGAGACCCAGTACTTC. Translated: CASSLTGVAGAETQYF.

The rearrangement links TRBV10-3 to TRBJ2-3, with D perhaps TRBD1 or TRBD2 (5 bases each). This CDR3 is 15 amino acids long. The germline V and J ends were trimmed by 6 bases and 4 bases, with 17 bases remaining between them. Germline V lookup: CDR1 ENHRY, CDR2 SYGVKD. This chain's CDR3 is CAIRSDGTLPDTQYF. The CDR3 DNA is TGTGCCATCAGGAGTGACGGGACCCTCCCAGATACGCAGTATTTT.

In DNA form, the CDR3 reads TGCGCCAGCAGTGCCCTAGGGGGCTCGAACACTGAAGCTTTCTTT. It codes for CASSALGGSNTEAFF. This chain joins TRBV10-2 and TRBJ1-1; 7 bases are a match to TRBD1. V lost 4 bases and J lost 1; bases outside the gene matches: 6. The length of the CDR3 is 15 residues. Germline-derived CDR1 and CDR2 are WSHSY and SAAADI.

The genes are TRBV19 and TRBJ2-7; D is unresolved. Germline lookup yields CDR1 LNHDA and CDR2 SQIVND (reference sequence). This CDR3 has 15 amino acids. Trimming took 4 bases from V and 0 from J, leaving 13 bases between them. This CDR3 is CASSTGRPPSYEQYF. The CDR3 DNA reads as TGTGCCAGTAGTACAGGACGACCTCCCTCCTACGAGCAGTACTTC.

V usage is TRBV29-1 and J usage is TRBJ1-1; possible D gene TRBD1, 6 bases. V dropped 8 bases and J dropped 4 bases, with 20 bases sitting between them. Per the germline V gene, CDR1 is SQVTM and CDR2 is ANQGSEA. The CDR3 runs 14 residues. The CDR3 coding sequence is TGCAGCATCCTGAGGACAGTTATGAGCACTGAAGCTTTCTTT. It codes for CSILRTVMSTEAFF.

V and J are TRBV7-9 and TRBJ2-5; tentatively, D is TRBD1 (6 bases). Trimming cost V 4 bases and J 0 bases, with 24 bases left between them. In germline, CDR1 is SEHNR, CDR2 FQNEAQ (reference sequence). This CDR3 contains 19 residues. CDR3 DNA sequence: TGTGCCAGCAGCTCTTTCAAGAATCAGGGGCAGACGTACCAAGAGACCCAGTACTTC. This gives the protein CASSSFKNQGQTYQETQYF. The variable domain in full, with the rest retrieved from reference TRBV7-9 and TRBJ2-5, is DTGVSQNPRHKITKRGQNVTFRCDPISEHNRLYWYRQTLGQGPEFLTYFQNEAQLEKSRLLSDRFSAERPKGSFSTLEIQRTEQGDSAMYLCASSSFKNQGQTYQETQYFGPGTRLLVL.

This chain joins TRBV10-2 and TRBJ2-2; 9 positions agree with TRBD1. The CDR3 consists of 15 residues. V lost 6 bases, J lost 3 bases, and 5 bases stayed unmatched. CDR1 and CDR2 (germline): WSHSY, SAAADI. CDR3 amino acids: CASRVGQGYTGELFF. The CDR3, as DNA: TGCGCCAGCAGGGTCGGACAGGGGTACACCGGGGAGCTGTTTTTT.

This clone was recorded only once. The rearrangement uses TRBV10-2 and TRBJ2-5; the match to TRBD2 covers 9 bases. The V and J ends lost 5 bases and 5 bases, in that order; junction bases with no gene match: 6. CDR1 and CDR2 from the germline V gene are WSHSY and SAAADI. The length of the CDR3 is 14 residues. The CDR3 sequence is CASSWSSGEETQYF. For the CDR3, the DNA is TGCGCCAGCAGTTGGTCTAGCGGGGAGGAGACCCAGTACTTC.

The chain combines TRBV7-9 with TRBJ2-1; D call uncertain. V was shortened by 4 bases and J by 5 bases, with 9 bases between the two germline ends. The CDR3 has 13 residues. Germline V gene sequence: CDR1 SEHNR, CDR2 FQNEAQ (reference sequence). The CDR3 is CASSSQFDNEQFF. CDR3 in DNA: TGTGCCAGCAGCTCCCAATTTGACAATGAGCAGTTCTTC.